These 29 T cell receptor beta chains share one sample of origin, sequenced in a study of yellow fever vaccine responses in identical twins. TCRdb itself ran the RT-PCR reads through MiXCR, one entry per CDR3 protein. The table lists approximately 300 distinct CDR3 sequences, just under 60% of them singletons. Sample: T cells from blood (PBMCs), unsorted or a sorted subset (not recorded which), taken before or after yellow fever vaccination (not recorded which). These receptors originate from a female donor who received the yellow fever vaccine.

This clonotype was seen a handful of times. The rearrangement joins TRBV30 to TRBJ1-2, with 7 bases matching TRBD1. Trimming took 7 bases from V and 2 from J; bases not matched to a gene: 4. This CDR3 has 12 amino acids. Looked up from germline, CDR1 is GTSNPN and CDR2 is SVGIG (reference sequence). The CDR3 loop is CAFRGQNYGYTF. The CDR3 DNA reads TGTGCCTTCAGGGGACAGAACTATGGCTACACCTTC.

The rearrangement links TRBV23-1 to TRBJ1-1, with TRBD1 matching 8 bases. TRBV23-1 is an ORF, and what it does is uncertain. V dropped 4 bases and J dropped 6; count of bases not matched to a gene: 7. This CDR3 region has 14 residues. CDR3 in amino acids: CASSPRDRPSEAFF. Here the CDR3 DNA reads TGCGCCAGCAGTCCGCGGGACAGGCCCTCTGAAGCTTTCTTT.

This rearrangement joins TRBV23-1 to TRBJ1-3, with D unresolved. TRBV23-1 is assigned to the ORF class and has an uncertain function. Trimming stripped 0 bases from V and 0 bases from J, with 6 bases between. This CDR3 is 15 amino acids long. The CDR3 DNA sequence: TGCGCCAGCAGTCAATCGCAGTGCTCTGGAAACACCATATATTTT. The encoded protein is CASSQSQCSGNTIYF.

In regard to this clonotype: Germline and junction disagree at one end, which may indicate a read error. The J gene is TRBJ1-6, the V gene TRBV23-1; D possibly corresponds to TRBD1 (6 bases). TRBV23-1 carries the ORF label, with uncertain function. The CDR3 spans 17 residues. CDR3 sequence (DNA): TGCGCCAGCAGTCAATCGGGGCAGGGGTCCTGTAATTCACCCCTCCACTTT. Translation gives CASSQSGQGSCNSPLHF.

This clonotype appeared a few times. The J gene is TRBJ1-2, the V gene TRBV23-1; 10 positions agree with TRBD1. TRBV23-1 is reported as an ORF; its role is uncertain. The CDR3 runs 16 residues. V lost 0 bases and J lost 2; bases outside the gene matches: 3. The CDR3 spells CASSQSPGQGNYGYTF. The CDR3 DNA reads TGCGCCAGCAGTCAATCCCCGGGACAGGGGAACTATGGCTACACCTTC.

This clonotype was recorded only once. This sequence joins TRBV23-1 and TRBJ1-1; no definite D call. TRBV23-1 is flagged as an ORF with uncertain function. The CDR3 runs 15 residues. Deletions cut 0 bases from V and 1 base from J, with 9 bases between. CDR3 nucleotides: TGCGCCAGCAGTCAATCGGCACGGAGGAACACTGAAGCTTTCTTT. It is translated as CASSQSARRNTEAFF.

The chain uses TRBV10-3 and TRBJ1-2; the D is unclear. This CDR3 is 17 amino acids long. V was trimmed by 2 bases and J by 1 base, leaving 17 bases between them. Germline values: CDR1 ENHRY, CDR2 SYGVKD. In nucleotides, the CDR3 is TGTGCCATCAGTGAGCCTGAAACTTCCTCTTTTAACTATGGCTACACCTTC. Translating it yields CAISEPETSSFNYGYTF.

The CDR3 reads CATSRMGGDGYTF. The CDR3, as DNA: TGTGCCACCAGCAGAATGGGAGGGGATGGCTACACCTTC. The chain employs TRBV15 and TRBJ1-2; possible D gene TRBD1, 5 bases. CDR3 length equals 13 residues. Germline V gene sequence: CDR1 LNHNV, CDR2 YYDKDF (reference sequence). Trimming stripped 2 bases from V and 6 bases from J, with 10 bases between.

The chain couples TRBV6-5 to TRBJ1-5, with a weak D call TRBD1 (5 bases). The V gene lost 2 bases and the J gene lost 6 bases, with 14 bases spanning the gap. The CDR3 runs to 15 residues. Per germline, CDR1 MNHEY and CDR2 SVGAGI. The CDR3, as DNA: TGTGCCAGCAGTTACGCGGGGCTTGCGGGTCAGCCCCAGCATTTT. Residues: CASSYAGLAGQPQHF.

The chain carries TRBV19 and TRBJ1-2; 7 nucleotides agree with TRBD1. The J segment lost 13 bases and the V segment lost 5 bases, leaving 4 bases of the junction unmatched. The CDR3 extends over 10 amino acids. The germline CDR1 and CDR2 sequences are LNHDA and SQIVND (reference sequence). CDR3 sequence (DNA): TGTGCCAGTAGTGAGACAGGGCCCACCTTC. It encodes CASSETGPTF. The whole variable domain, remainder taken from reference TRBV19 and TRBJ1-2, is DGGITQSPKYLFRKEGQNVTLSCEQNLNHDAMYWYRQDPGQGLRLIYYSQIVNDFQKGDIAEGYSVSREKKESFPLTVTSAQKNPTAFYLCASSETGPTFGSGTRLTVV.

This chain joins TRBV10-3 and TRBJ1-1; D is ambiguous. V was clipped by 3 bases and J by 4 bases, with 6 bases between them. Germline values: CDR1 ENHRY, CDR2 SYGVKD. The CDR3 spans 12 residues. Here the CDR3 DNA reads TGTGCCATCAGTGATAAGGGCACTGAAGCTTTCTTT. It encodes CAISDKGTEAFF.

CDR3 DNA sequence: TGTGCCAGCAGCTTAGGGACTGGATTCTACACCGGGGAGCTGTTTTTT. Its translation is CASSLGTGFYTGELFF. The chain recombines TRBV11-1 with TRBJ2-2; TRBD2 might be the D (5 bases). In germline, CDR1 is SGHAT, CDR2 FQDESV (reference sequence). V was pared by 1 base and J by 3 bases, with 12 bases between. The CDR3 spans 16 residues.

This chain connects TRBV23-1 to TRBJ1-5; D perhaps matches TRBD1 (6 bases). TRBV23-1 is recorded as an ORF, its role being uncertain. This CDR3 has 15 amino acids. Trimming cost V 2 bases and J 3 bases, with 11 bases left between them. In nucleotides, the CDR3 is TGCGCCAGCAGTCAACTCCGGGACAACAATCAGCCCCAGCATTTT. This codes for CASSQLRDNNQPQHF.

The chain carries TRBV7-1 and TRBJ1-2; D is unclear. TRBV7-1 is annotated as an ORF whose role is uncertain. This CDR3 spans 14 amino acids. V lost 3 bases, J lost 4 bases, and 12 bases lay in between. The DNA for the CDR3 is TGTGCCAGCAGCTCGGGGAGAACGGTCTATGGCTACACCTTC. Protein sequence: CASSSGRTVYGYTF.

The chain couples TRBV2 to TRBJ2-2; TRBD1 or TRBD2 may be the D gene (5 bases each). The CDR3 loop spans 16 amino acids. Germline-derived CDR1 and CDR2 are SNHLY and FYNNEI. Trimming removed 0 bases at V and 7 bases at J, with 15 bases between. The CDR3 DNA reads TGTGCCAGCAGTGAAGCGCTTCGGGGCGCGGGCGGGGAGCTGTTTTTT. This sequence encodes CASSEALRGAGGELFF.

This clonotype was observed a few times. The V call is TRBV4-2, the J call TRBJ1-2, with TRBD1 matching over 12 bases. Germline assignment: CDR1 LGHNA and CDR2 YNFKEQ. With 1 base clipped from V and 4 bases from J, the junction kept 4 bases outside the gene matches. The CDR3 consists of 16 residues. The CDR3 nucleotides are TGTGCCAGCAGCCAAGCCGGGACAGGGGGCAGCTATGGCTACACCTTC. Protein sequence: CASSQAGTGGSYGYTF.

Only a few counts were recorded for this clonotype. The chain joins TRBV12-3 or TRBV12-4 to TRBJ1-2; TRBD1 aligns across 10 bases. The V gene end was trimmed by 6 bases and the J gene end by 2 bases; junction bases not matched to a gene: 6. This CDR3 is built from 15 residues. CDR3 coding DNA: TGTGCCAGCAGACGCGGACAGGGGGGAAACTATGGCTACACCTTC. It encodes CASRRGQGGNYGYTF.

There are a few counts of this clonotype. The chain employs TRBV25-1 and TRBJ1-2; no clear D. Between the trimmed V and J ends, which lost 6 bases and 6 bases, there was a span of 14 bases. CDR3 length: 13 residues. Germline CDR1 reads MGHDK; CDR2 reads SYGVNS. CDR3 region: CASRGIRWDGYTF. DNA for the CDR3: TGTGCCAGCAGAGGGATACGGTGGGATGGCTACACCTTC.

The chain has TRBV23-1 and TRBJ1-2, with D possibly TRBD1 on 5 matching bases. TRBV23-1 is an ORF, and what it does is uncertain. Between the trimmed V and J ends, which lost 5 bases and 5 bases, there was a span of 24 bases. The CDR3 is made up of 17 amino acids. The CDR3 loop reads CASSEPGRLLEKYGYTF. CDR3 nucleotides: TGCGCCAGCAGTGAACCGGGACGGCTTTTGGAGAAATATGGCTACACCTTC.

This clonotype occurred once. V gene TRBV15 combines with J gene TRBJ1-1; the D gene is possibly TRBD1 (5 bases). V was clipped by 0 bases and J by 1 base, with 9 bases between them. Germline values: CDR1 LNHNV, CDR2 YYDKDF (reference sequence). This CDR3 has 15 amino acids. The CDR3 is CATSREGRTNTEAFF. The CDR3 DNA sequence: TGTGCCACCAGCAGAGAGGGACGGACGAACACTGAAGCTTTCTTT. Complete variable domain (other parts from reference TRBV15 and TRBJ1-1): DAMVIQNPRYQVTQFGKPVTLSCSQTLNHNVMYWYQQKSSQAPKLLFHYYDKDFNNEADTPDNFQSRRPNTSFCFLDIRSPGLGDTAMYLCATSREGRTNTEAFFGQGTRLTVV.

The chain has TRBV7-6 and TRBJ1-1, with D perhaps TRBD1 (5 bases). This CDR3 has 14 residues. Germline V gene data show CDR1 as SGHVS and CDR2 as FNYEAQ. Between the trimmed V and J ends, which lost 3 bases and 5 bases, there was a span of 13 bases. CDR3 protein: CASSFGVGETEAFF. As DNA, the CDR3 is TGTGCCAGCAGCTTCGGGGTGGGGGAGACTGAAGCTTTCTTT.

The chain links TRBV11-1 to TRBJ2-5; the match to TRBD2 covers 8 bases. The CDR3 has 13 residues. Germline trimming cut 6 bases from V and 5 bases from J; bases unmatched to any gene: 5. Germline V lookup: CDR1 SGHAT, CDR2 FQDESV (reference sequence). CDR3 region: CASRRAGEETQYF. As DNA, the CDR3 is TGTGCCAGCAGGAGAGCGGGAGAGGAGACCCAGTACTTC. The full variable domain, completed using reference TRBV11-1 and TRBJ2-5, is EAEVAQSPRYKITEKSQAVAFWCDPISGHATLYWYRQILGQGPELLVQFQDESVVDDSQLPKDRFSAERLKGVDSTLKIQPAELGDSAMYLCASRRAGEETQYFGPGTRLLVL.

CDR3: CASSQSTGQSGGSPLHF. The CDR3 nucleotides are TGCGCCAGCAGTCAATCAACCGGACAGTCCGGCGGTTCACCCCTCCACTTT. The chain is built from TRBV23-1 and TRBJ1-6, with a weak D call TRBD1 (6 bases). TRBV23-1 counts as an open reading frame of uncertain function. The CDR3 loop spans 17 amino acids. V shed 0 bases and J shed 9 bases, with 18 bases lying between them.

A few counts support this clonotype. The J gene is TRBJ1-2, the V gene TRBV18; D is uncertain. V gave up 2 bases and J gave up 0 bases, with 7 bases separating them. The CDR3 extends over 14 amino acids. Germline loops: CDR1 KGHSH, CDR2 LQKENI. The CDR3 region has the DNA TGTGCCAGCTCACCAGCAGCGACTAACTATGGCTACACCTTC. The encoded protein is CASSPAATNYGYTF.

The chain uses TRBV6-1 and TRBJ2-7; TRBD1 is a possible D gene (6 bases). The length of the CDR3 is 16 residues. CDR1 and CDR2 from the germline V gene are MNHNS and SASEGT. V dropped 2 bases and J dropped 9 bases, with 23 bases sitting between them. The CDR3 is CASSEKQTGGASGQYF. CDR3 DNA: TGTGCCAGCAGTGAAAAACAGACAGGTGGGGCCTCTGGGCAGTACTTC.

The chain recombines TRBV11-2 with TRBJ2-1; D is ambiguous. Germline V gene data show CDR1 as SGHAT and CDR2 as FQNNGV. This CDR3 contains 13 residues. Deletions cut 5 bases from V and 5 bases from J, with 10 bases between. The CDR3 is CASSLGLDNEQFF. CDR3 in DNA: TGTGCCAGCAGCCTAGGGTTGGACAATGAGCAGTTCTTC.

This clonotype was counted a single time. This chain joins TRBV23-1 and TRBJ1-6, with D possibly matching TRBD1 (6 bases). TRBV23-1 is reported as an ORF; its role is uncertain. Trimming pared 4 bases from V and 7 bases from J, leaving 20 bases between. CDR3 length: 17 residues. CDR3 in amino acids: CASSRAGAPRRNSPLHF. DNA of the CDR3: TGCGCCAGCAGTCGGGCAGGGGCCCCTCGGCGGAATTCACCCCTCCACTTT.

The CDR3 region is CASSQSPGMGNQPQHF. Written as DNA, the CDR3 is TGCGCCAGCAGTCAATCGCCCGGGATGGGCAATCAGCCCCAGCATTTT. This chain joins TRBV23-1 and TRBJ1-5; D is uncertain. Being an ORF, TRBV23-1 has a function that is uncertain. The V end lost 0 bases, the J end lost 2 bases, and 11 bases lay between the germline ends. CDR3 length: 16 amino acids.

This clonotype was found once. The CDR3 sequence is CASTGTRNYGYTF. CDR3 nucleotides: TGTGCCAGCACCGGGACTCGGAACTATGGCTACACCTTC. The chain couples TRBV5-5 to TRBJ1-2; D may be TRBD1 (5 bases). CDR3 length: 13 residues. Trimming stripped 6 bases from V and 2 bases from J, with 11 bases between. In germline, CDR1 is SGHKS, CDR2 YYEKEE (reference sequence).